The rows below give T cell receptor beta chains drawn from one sample of a study of shared clonotypes between healthy human individuals. Produced via immunoSEQ multiplex PCR; TCRdb's table is partial and in-frame only. In the table there are roughly 1,100,000 clones, roughly 75% of which are singletons. The material sequenced was memory CD4+ T cells sorted from blood. Receptors originate from a man aged 18 to 35 in good health. The CDR3 runs from the conserved cysteine through the conserved F or W. Fields, in order: CDR3 DNA, CDR3 protein, J gene, clone size, D gene, V gene. The D gene is left open where the match is weak. Expanded clones are given a class, and other clones once, few, many or no size at all.

CDR3nt: TGTGCCAGCAGCGTAGAACAGGGGGGCCAGATGTTCTTC; CDR3aa: CASSVEQGGQMFF; j_gene: TRBJ2-1; abundance: NA; d_gene: TRBD1; v_gene: TRBV9
CDR3nt: TGTGCCAGCAGTTTAGGGAAAGGGGAAGGGAAGACCCAGTACTTC; CDR3aa: CASSLGKGEGKTQYF; j_gene: TRBJ2-5; abundance: NA; d_gene: NA; v_gene: TRBV28
CDR3nt: TGCAGCGTTGGGACTAGCGGGAGGTGGCGGGATACGCAGTATTTT; CDR3aa: CSVGTSGRWRDTQYF; j_gene: TRBJ2-3; abundance: NA; d_gene: TRBD2; v_gene: TRBV29-1
CDR3nt: TGCGCCAGCAGCTTTAACCCGGGGGGAGGTAATGAAAAACTGTTTTTT; CDR3aa: CASSFNPGGGNEKLFF; j_gene: TRBJ1-4; abundance: NA; d_gene: NA; v_gene: TRBV5-1
CDR3nt: TGTGCCAGCAGCCCCGGGACTTTAAAAGAGACCCAGTACTTC; CDR3aa: CASSPGTLKETQYF; j_gene: TRBJ2-5; abundance: NA; d_gene: NA; v_gene: TRBV7-8
CDR3nt: TGTGCCACCAGCAGGGGTACCGGGGAGCTGTTTTTT; CDR3aa: CATSRGTGELFF; j_gene: TRBJ2-2; abundance: NA; d_gene: NA; v_gene: TRBV15
CDR3nt: TGCGCCAGCAGCCGACAGAGGTCTAGCGGGGTTATATCCAATGAGCAGTTCTTC; CDR3aa: CASSRQRSSGVISNEQFF; j_gene: TRBJ2-1; abundance: NA; d_gene: TRBD2; v_gene: TRBV4-1
CDR3nt: TGTGCTAGCAGCTTAGAGTACAACACTGAAGCTTTCTTT; CDR3aa: CASSLEYNTEAFF; j_gene: TRBJ1-1; abundance: NA; d_gene: NA; v_gene: TRBV7-7
CDR3nt: TGTGCCATCAGTGATTCGGTCGGGAGCTCCTACAATGAGCAGTTCTTC; CDR3aa: CAISDSVGSSYNEQFF; j_gene: TRBJ2-1; abundance: few; d_gene: NA; v_gene: TRBV10-3
CDR3nt: TGTGCCAGCAGTTTCGGGGGACATCAGAACACTGAAGCTTTCTTT; CDR3aa: CASSFGGHQNTEAFF; j_gene: TRBJ1-1; abundance: NA; d_gene: NA; v_gene: TRBV28
CDR3nt: TGTGCCAGCAGTTACTCGGCAGGGGGGTCCTACGAGCAGTACTTC; CDR3aa: CASSYSAGGSYEQYF; j_gene: TRBJ2-7; abundance: NA; d_gene: NA; v_gene: TRBV6-6
CDR3nt: TGCGCCAGCAGCTTATTAACTAGCGGGGGTAACAATGAGCAGTTCTTC; CDR3aa: CASSLLTSGGNNEQFF; j_gene: TRBJ2-1; abundance: few; d_gene: TRBD2; v_gene: TRBV5-1
CDR3nt: TGTGCCAGCAGCTTGAACTGGTCAGGGGGCACTGAAGCTTTCTTT; CDR3aa: CASSLNWSGGTEAFF; j_gene: TRBJ1-1; abundance: few; d_gene: TRBD1; v_gene: TRBV5-5
CDR3nt: TGTGCCAGCAGCTTATCCGGCTACGAGCAGTACTTC; CDR3aa: CASSLSGYEQYF; j_gene: TRBJ2-7; abundance: NA; d_gene: NA; v_gene: TRBV5-4
CDR3nt: TGTGCCAGCAGCGCACAGGGGACAAATGGAAACACCATATATTTT; CDR3aa: CASSAQGTNGNTIYF; j_gene: TRBJ1-3; abundance: NA; d_gene: TRBD1; v_gene: TRBV7-2
CDR3nt: TGCGCCAGCAGCTTGGCGTCCGGGCTTGGAGAGACCCAGTACTTC; CDR3aa: CASSLASGLGETQYF; j_gene: TRBJ2-5; abundance: NA; d_gene: NA; v_gene: TRBV5-1
CDR3nt: TGCGCCAGCAGCTTGGGCCAGGGGGCCACCGGGGAGCTGTTTTTT; CDR3aa: CASSLGQGATGELFF; j_gene: TRBJ2-2; abundance: NA; d_gene: TRBD1; v_gene: TRBV5-1
CDR3nt: TGCGCCAGCAGCTTACGAGGGGGCTCCAATCAGCCCCAGCATTTT; CDR3aa: CASSLRGGSNQPQHF; j_gene: TRBJ1-5; abundance: NA; d_gene: TRBD1; v_gene: TRBV5-1
CDR3nt: TGTGCCAGCAGTCCACGCGGGGGGAGGGAGACCCAGTACTTC; CDR3aa: CASSPRGGRETQYF; j_gene: TRBJ2-5; abundance: NA; d_gene: TRBD2; v_gene: TRBV6-5
CDR3nt: TGTGCCAGCAGCTTGTTTTTGGGGACTCCTTCCTACGAGCAGTACTTC; CDR3aa: CASSLFLGTPSYEQYF; j_gene: TRBJ2-7; abundance: many; d_gene: NA; v_gene: TRBV5-6
CDR3nt: TGTGCCAGCGGGGACGGGGGGGCCATTAGGGAGACCCAGTACTTC; CDR3aa: CASGDGGAIRETQYF; j_gene: TRBJ2-5; abundance: NA; d_gene: TRBD2; v_gene: TRBV7-9
CDR3nt: TGCAGCGCCGCCAGGGAACCCTACGAGCAGTACTTC; CDR3aa: CSAAREPYEQYF; j_gene: TRBJ2-7; abundance: NA; d_gene: NA; v_gene: TRBV29-1
CDR3nt: TGTGCCAGCTCACCACCTTCCCAGGGGAACTATGGCTACACCTTC; CDR3aa: CASSPPSQGNYGYTF; j_gene: TRBJ1-2; abundance: NA; d_gene: NA; v_gene: TRBV18